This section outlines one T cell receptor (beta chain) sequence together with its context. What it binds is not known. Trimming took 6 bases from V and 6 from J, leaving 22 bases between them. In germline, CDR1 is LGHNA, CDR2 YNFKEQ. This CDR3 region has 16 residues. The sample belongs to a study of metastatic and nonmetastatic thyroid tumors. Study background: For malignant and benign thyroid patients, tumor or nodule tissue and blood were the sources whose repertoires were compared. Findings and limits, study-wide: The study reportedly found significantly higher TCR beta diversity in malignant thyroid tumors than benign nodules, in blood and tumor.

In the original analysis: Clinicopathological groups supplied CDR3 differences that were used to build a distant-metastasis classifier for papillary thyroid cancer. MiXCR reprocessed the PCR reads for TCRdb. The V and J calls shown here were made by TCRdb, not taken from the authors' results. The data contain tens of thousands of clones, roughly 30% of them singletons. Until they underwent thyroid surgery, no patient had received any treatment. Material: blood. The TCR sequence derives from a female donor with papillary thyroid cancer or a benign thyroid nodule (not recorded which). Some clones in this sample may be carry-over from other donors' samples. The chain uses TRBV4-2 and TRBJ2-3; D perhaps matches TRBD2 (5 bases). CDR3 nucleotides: TGTGCCAGCAGTGGCGGGCGGTTCGGAGCGGAGGATACGCAGTATTTT. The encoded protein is CASSGGRFGAEDTQYF.